The 6 T cell receptor beta chains below were found in one sample sequenced in a study of a mutant IDH1 vaccine in newly diagnosed glioma. Time point defined: week 35, safety follow-up. Vaccine doses each comprised 300 ug of mutant IDH1 20-mer peptide, with topical imiquimod. The table came from immunoSEQ multiplex PCR; TCRdb's copy has only in-frame clones and leaves some out. Here the sample spans roughly 51,000 clones, roughly 84% being singletons. Antigen specificity for these receptors is unknown. Sequenced here: PBMCs, sampled from a glioma patient whose treatment included an IDH1 peptide vaccine. The receptors stem from a middle-aged man with glioma.

The chain is built from TRBV9 and TRBJ1-5; D gene ambiguous. V was trimmed by 3 bases and J by 5 bases, leaving 12 bases between them. The germline V gene has CDR1 SGDLS and CDR2 YYNGEE. The CDR3 totals 14 residues. The CDR3 DNA is TGTGCCAGCAGCGCTCATTTGGGAGATCAGCCCCAGCATTTT. Translating gives CASSAHLGDQPQHF.

The rearrangement links TRBV14 to TRBJ1-4; 9 positions agree with TRBD1. Per the germline V gene, CDR1 is SGHDN and CDR2 is FVKESK. Trimming at V came to 0 bases and at J to 7 bases, leaving 6 bases not matched to a gene. The CDR3 extends over 16 amino acids. The chain's CDR3 is CASSQEPTGGSEKLFF. DNA for the CDR3: TGTGCCAGCAGCCAAGAGCCCACAGGGGGCTCTGAAAAACTGTTTTTT.

V gene TRBV7-3 combines with J gene TRBJ2-7, with a tentative D call TRBD2 (6 bases). Per the germline V gene, CDR1 is SGHTA and CDR2 is FQGTGA. Trimming took 5 bases from V and 5 from J, leaving 7 bases between them. The CDR3 covers 11 residues. The CDR3 spells CASSPGDEQYF. CDR3 nucleotides: TGTGCCAGCAGCCCGGGGGACGAGCAGTACTTC.

The rearrangement links TRBV6-6 to TRBJ1-5; TRBD1 is a possible D gene (5 bases). CDR1 MNHNY and CDR2 SVGAGI come from the germline V gene (reference sequence). This CDR3 contains 16 residues. Trimming removed 7 bases at V and 6 bases at J, with 22 bases between. This CDR3 is CASTAERGGIPQPQHF. CDR3 DNA: TGTGCCAGCACCGCAGAGCGGGGCGGTATCCCTCAGCCCCAGCATTTT.

This clone was counted only a few times. The V and J genes are TRBV5-4 and TRBJ1-2; 10 bases match TRBD1. The CDR3 is 13 residues long. Unmatched junction bases numbered 3, after V lost 4 bases and J lost 6 bases. Per the germline V gene, CDR1 is SGHNT and CDR2 is YYREEE (reference sequence). CDR3 DNA: TGTGCCAGCAGCCTCGGGACAGGGGATGGCTACACCTTC. It specifies CASSLGTGDGYTF. Full variable domain (missing parts from reference TRBV5-4 and TRBJ1-2): ETGVTQSPTHLIKTRGQQVTLRCSSQSGHNTVSWYQQALGQGPQFIFQYYREEENGRGNFPPRFSGLQFPNYSSELNVNALELDDSALYLCASSLGTGDGYTFGSGTRLTVV.

By sample fraction, this clone is medium-sized. The chain employs TRBV19 and TRBJ2-6; no definite D call. Per germline, CDR1 LNHDA and CDR2 SQIVND (reference sequence). Between the trimmed V and J ends, which lost 8 bases and 3 bases, there was a span of 8 bases. The CDR3 has 13 residues. CDR3 sequence reads: CASSLGGANVLTF. The CDR3 DNA reads TGTGCCAGTTCCCTGGGTGGGGCCAACGTCCTGACTTTC.